This note documents a single T cell receptor (beta chain) sequence. Libraries were prepared by immunoSEQ multiplex PCR; TCRdb keeps only in-frame clonotypes and omits some of them. This table has approximately 1,000,000 clones, approximately 78% appearing once. This sample was included in a study of shared clonotypes between healthy human individuals. A CD45RA+ naive subset and a CD45RA-negative memory subset were split from CD4+ cells. In germline, CDR1 is SGHAT, CDR2 FQDESV (reference sequence). The germline V and J ends were trimmed by 8 bases and 2 bases, with 13 bases remaining between them. The CDR3 covers 15 residues.

This receptor was taken from a man between 18 and 35 years old in good health. Some clones in this sample may be carry-over from other donors' samples. Sample: memory CD4+ T cells from PBMCs. Subset meaning: CD45RA-negative fraction. The chain is built from TRBV11-1 and TRBJ2-6; D is possibly TRBD1 or TRBD2 (6 bases each). The CDR3 sequence is CASSEGGAGANVLTF. For the CDR3, the DNA is TGTGCCAGCTCAGAGGGGGGCGCTGGGGCCAACGTCCTGACTTTC.